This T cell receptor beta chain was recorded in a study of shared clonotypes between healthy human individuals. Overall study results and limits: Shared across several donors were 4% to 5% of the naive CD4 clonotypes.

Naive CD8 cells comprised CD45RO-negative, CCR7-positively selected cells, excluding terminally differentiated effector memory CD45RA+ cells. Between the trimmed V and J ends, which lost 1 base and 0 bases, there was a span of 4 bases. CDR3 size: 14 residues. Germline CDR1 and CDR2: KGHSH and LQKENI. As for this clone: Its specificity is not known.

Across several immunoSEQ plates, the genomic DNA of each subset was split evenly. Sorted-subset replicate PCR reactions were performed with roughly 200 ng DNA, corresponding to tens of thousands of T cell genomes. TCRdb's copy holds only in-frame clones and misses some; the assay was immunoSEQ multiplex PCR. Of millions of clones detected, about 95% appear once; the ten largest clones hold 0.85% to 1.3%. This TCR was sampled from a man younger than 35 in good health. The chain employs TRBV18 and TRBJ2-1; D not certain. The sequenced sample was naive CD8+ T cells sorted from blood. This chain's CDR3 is CASSPRYSYNEQFF. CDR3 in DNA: TGTGCCAGCTCACCACGGTACTCCTACAATGAGCAGTTCTTC.